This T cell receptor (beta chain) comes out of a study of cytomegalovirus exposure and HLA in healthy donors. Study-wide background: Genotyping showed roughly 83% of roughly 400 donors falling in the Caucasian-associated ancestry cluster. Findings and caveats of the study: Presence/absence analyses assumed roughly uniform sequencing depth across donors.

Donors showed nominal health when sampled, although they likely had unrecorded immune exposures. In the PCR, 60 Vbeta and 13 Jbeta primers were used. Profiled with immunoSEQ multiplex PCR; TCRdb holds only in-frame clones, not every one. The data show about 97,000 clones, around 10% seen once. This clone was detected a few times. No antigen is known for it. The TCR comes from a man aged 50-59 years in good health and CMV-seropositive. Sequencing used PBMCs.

This CDR3 reads CASSYTENTEAFF. The CDR3 region has the DNA TGCGCCAGCAGTTATACAGAGAACACTGAAGCTTTCTTT. V and J are TRBV5-1 and TRBJ1-1; D unclear. The CDR3 consists of 13 residues. Germline CDR1 is SGHRS and CDR2 is YFSETQ. The V gene lost 5 bases and the J gene lost 1 base, with 9 bases spanning the gap.